This TCR beta chain was identified during a study of T cells in Graves' hyperthyroidism and ophthalmopathy. Germline CDR1 GTSNPN, CDR2 SVGIG (reference sequence). The V and J ends lost 3 bases and 3 bases, in that order; junction bases with no gene match: 5. The CDR3 length is 15 residues. Researchers took RNA transcripts and amplified the TCR beta CDR3 regions from them. Initially, a first-round RT-PCR of the TCR CDR3 employed the HTBI primer set. TCRdb re-called the multiplex PCR reads with MiXCR, one entry per CDR3 protein. The sample holds 350,000 or so distinct CDR3 sequences, around 18% seen once. This clonotype was seen ten or more times. Exclusion followed for patients with uncontrolled infection, other autoimmune disease, pregnancy or lactation.

Sequencing was carried out using blood. J is TRBJ2-6 and V is TRBV30; 7 bases are a match to TRBD2. The sequence was obtained from a woman in her forties with Graves' ophthalmopathy. The CDR3 DNA is TGTGCCTGGAGATCTTGGGGGGGTGGGGCCAACGTCCTGACTTTC. Translating gives CAWRSWGGGANVLTF.